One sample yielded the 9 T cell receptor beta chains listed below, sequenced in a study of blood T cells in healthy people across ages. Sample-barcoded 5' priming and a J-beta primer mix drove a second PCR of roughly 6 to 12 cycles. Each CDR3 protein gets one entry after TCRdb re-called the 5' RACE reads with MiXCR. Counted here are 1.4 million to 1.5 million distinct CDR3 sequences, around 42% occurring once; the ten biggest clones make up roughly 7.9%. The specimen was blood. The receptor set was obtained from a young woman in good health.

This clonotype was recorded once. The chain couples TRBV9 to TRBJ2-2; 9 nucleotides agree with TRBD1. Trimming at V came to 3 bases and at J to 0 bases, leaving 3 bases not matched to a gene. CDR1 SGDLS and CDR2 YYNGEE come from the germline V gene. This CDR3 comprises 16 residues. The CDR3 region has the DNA TGTGCCAGCAGCGGACGGACAGGGGCGAACACCGGGGAGCTGTTTTTT. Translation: CASSGRTGANTGELFF.

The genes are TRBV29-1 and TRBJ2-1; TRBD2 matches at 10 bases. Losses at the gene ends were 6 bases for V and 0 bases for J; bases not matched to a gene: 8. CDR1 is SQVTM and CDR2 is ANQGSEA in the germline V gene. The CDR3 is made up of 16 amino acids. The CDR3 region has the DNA TGCAGCGTAGATTTAGCGGGAGGTTTCTCCTACAATGAGCAGTTCTTC. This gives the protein CSVDLAGGFSYNEQFF.

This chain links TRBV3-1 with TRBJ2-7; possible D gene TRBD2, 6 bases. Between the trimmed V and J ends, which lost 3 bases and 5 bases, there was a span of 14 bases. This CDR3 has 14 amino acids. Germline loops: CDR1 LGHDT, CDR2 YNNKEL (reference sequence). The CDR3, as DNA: TGTGCCAGCAGCCAGGGAGCGGGTGTGAACGAGCAGTACTTC. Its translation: CASSQGAGVNEQYF.

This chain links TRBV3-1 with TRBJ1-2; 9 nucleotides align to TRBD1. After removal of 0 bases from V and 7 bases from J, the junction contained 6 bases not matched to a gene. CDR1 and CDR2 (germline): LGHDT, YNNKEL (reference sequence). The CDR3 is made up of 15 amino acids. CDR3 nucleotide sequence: TGTGCCAGCAGCCAAGATAACAGGGGGCGCGTTGGCTACACCTTC. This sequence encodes CASSQDNRGRVGYTF.

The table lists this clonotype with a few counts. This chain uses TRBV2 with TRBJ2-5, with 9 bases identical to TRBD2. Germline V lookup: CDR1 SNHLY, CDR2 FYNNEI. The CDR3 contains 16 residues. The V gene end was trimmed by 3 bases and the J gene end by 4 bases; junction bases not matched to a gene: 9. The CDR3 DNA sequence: TGTGCCAGCAGTGACCTTGGACTAGCGAAGGCAGAGACCCAGTACTTC. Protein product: CASSDLGLAKAETQYF.

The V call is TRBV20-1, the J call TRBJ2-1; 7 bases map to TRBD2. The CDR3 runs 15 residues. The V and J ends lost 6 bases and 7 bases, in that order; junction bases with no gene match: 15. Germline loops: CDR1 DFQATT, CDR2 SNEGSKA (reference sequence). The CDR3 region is CSARKGLPLGNEQFF. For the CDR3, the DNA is TGCAGTGCCAGAAAGGGACTACCTCTGGGTAATGAGCAGTTCTTC.

CDR3 residues: CASSPGTGAVGELFF. The CDR3 bases are TGTGCCAGCAGCCCCGGGACAGGGGCCGTCGGGGAGCTGTTTTTT. The chain uses TRBV3-1 and TRBJ2-2; 10 positions agree with TRBD1. CDR1 LGHDT and CDR2 YNNKEL come from the germline V gene (reference sequence). The V and J ends lost 4 bases and 7 bases, in that order; junction bases with no gene match: 6. The CDR3 extends over 15 amino acids.

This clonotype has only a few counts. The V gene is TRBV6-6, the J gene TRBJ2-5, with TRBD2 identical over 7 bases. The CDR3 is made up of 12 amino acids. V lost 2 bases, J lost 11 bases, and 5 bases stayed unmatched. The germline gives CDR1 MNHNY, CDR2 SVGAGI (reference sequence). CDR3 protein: CASSYTGREQYF. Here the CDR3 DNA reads TGTGCCAGCAGTTACACGGGGCGGGAGCAGTACTTC.

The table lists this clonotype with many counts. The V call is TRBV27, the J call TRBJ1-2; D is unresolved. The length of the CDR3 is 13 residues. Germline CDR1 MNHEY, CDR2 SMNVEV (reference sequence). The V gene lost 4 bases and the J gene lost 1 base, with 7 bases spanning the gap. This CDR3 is CASSSRDNYGYTF. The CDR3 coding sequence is TGTGCCAGCAGTTCAAGAGATAACTATGGCTACACCTTC.